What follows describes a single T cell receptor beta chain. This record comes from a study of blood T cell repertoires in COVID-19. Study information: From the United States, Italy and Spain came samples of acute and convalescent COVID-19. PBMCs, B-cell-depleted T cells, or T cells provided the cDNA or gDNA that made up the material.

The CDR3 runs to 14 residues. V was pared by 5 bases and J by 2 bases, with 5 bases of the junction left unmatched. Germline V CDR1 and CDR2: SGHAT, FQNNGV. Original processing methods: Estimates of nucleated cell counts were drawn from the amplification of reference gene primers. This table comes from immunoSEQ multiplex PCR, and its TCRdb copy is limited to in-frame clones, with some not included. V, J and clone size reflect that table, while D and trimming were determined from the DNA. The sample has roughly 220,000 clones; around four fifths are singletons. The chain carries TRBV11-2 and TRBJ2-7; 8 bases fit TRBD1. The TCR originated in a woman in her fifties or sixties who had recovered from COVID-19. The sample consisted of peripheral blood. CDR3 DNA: TGTGCCAGCAGCAATCTGACAGGGGCCTACGAGCAGTACTTC. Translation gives CASSNLTGAYEQYF.